This TCR beta chain was found in a study of blood T cell repertoires in COVID-19. Profiled with immunoSEQ multiplex PCR; TCRdb holds only in-frame clones, not every one. The data hold 150,000 or so clones, with approximately 83% observed a single time. The receptor comes from a man between 70 and 80 years old who had recovered from COVID-19. Input material: peripheral blood.

Here the CDR3 reads CASSFEVTSRNEQFF. The CDR3 region has the DNA TGTGCCAGCAGCTTCGAAGTGACTAGCCGCAATGAGCAGTTCTTC. The J gene is TRBJ2-1, the V gene TRBV5-4; 7 nucleotides line up with TRBD2. The CDR3 runs to 15 residues. Trimming cost V 2 bases and J 6 bases; bases outside gene matches: 8. Looked up from germline, CDR1 is SGHNT and CDR2 is YYREEE (reference sequence).